These 16 T cell receptor beta chains were sequenced from one sample in a study of CD4 T cells in relation to SARS-CoV-2 and coronaviruses. Their target antigens are unknown. Unexposed donor CD4+ T cells date from 2011-2018, before the COVID-19 pandemic. The cells were cultured for under twelve days before CD4+ T cells were isolated. Clones were read by immunoSEQ multiplex PCR, and TCRdb kept only the in-frame ones, dropping some. The sample contains roughly 20,000 clones, roughly four fifths of which appear only once. Sequenced input: CD4+ T cells from PBMCs, cultured in vitro. The receptor source for this set is a human donor in good health.

The chain uses TRBV6-2 or TRBV6-3 and TRBJ1-5; 8 nucleotides agree with TRBD1. This CDR3 spans 20 amino acids. J gave up 0 bases and V 2 bases, and 15 bases lay outside the gene matches. From germline, CDR1 is MNHEY and CDR2 SVGEGT. CDR3 bases: TGTGCCAGCAGTTACCCCTCATCCCGACAGGGGAAATATAGCAATCAGCCCCAGCATTTT. This codes for CASSYPSSRQGKYSNQPQHF.

The genes are TRBV7-9 and TRBJ2-7, with D unresolved. The CDR3 is 13 amino acids. V lost 4 bases and J lost 6, with 13 bases in between. CDR1 is SEHNR and CDR2 is FQNEAQ in the germline V gene (reference sequence). The CDR3 spells CASSSNAATEQYF. Written as DNA, the CDR3 is TGTGCCAGCAGCTCGAATGCGGCCACCGAGCAGTACTTC.

This chain joins TRBV4-3 and TRBJ1-4, with D hard to call. CDR3 size: 14 residues. Germline V CDR1 and CDR2: LGHNA, YSLEER. V lost 2 bases to trimming and J lost 4 bases, with 8 bases between them. The CDR3 nucleotides are TGCGCCAGCAGCCAAATGGTTGGTAATGAAAAACTGTTTTTT. Encoded protein: CASSQMVGNEKLFF.

V gene TRBV10-3 combines with J gene TRBJ2-5; D might be TRBD2 (5 bases). The CDR3 totals 14 residues. Per germline, CDR1 ENHRY and CDR2 SYGVKD. Trimming shortened V by 4 bases and J by 1 base, and 10 bases separated the two germline ends. CDR3 region: CAISVGGAQETQYF. DNA for the CDR3: TGTGCCATCAGTGTCGGAGGTGCCCAAGAGACCCAGTACTTC.

This sequence joins TRBV30 and TRBJ1-1, with 10 positions matching TRBD1. V was pared by 8 bases and J by 1 base, with 4 bases of the junction left unmatched. Per germline, CDR1 GTSNPN and CDR2 SVGIG (reference sequence). CDR3 length equals 13 residues. This CDR3 reads CAGGQGTNTEAFF. The DNA of the CDR3 is TGTGCCGGGGGACAGGGGACGAACACTGAAGCTTTCTTT.

The chain links TRBV29-1 to TRBJ2-1, with D perhaps matching TRBD2 (6 bases). Germline-derived CDR1 and CDR2 are SQVTM and ANQGSEA. CDR3 size: 12 residues. Trimming took off 4 bases at V and 6 bases at J, with 10 bases between the two ends. The CDR3 is CSVVKGGNEQFF. The CDR3, as DNA: TGCAGCGTTGTGAAGGGAGGCAATGAGCAGTTCTTC.

The chain joins TRBV7-8 to TRBJ1-5, with 11 bases aligning to TRBD1. Germline trimming cut 1 base from V and 4 bases from J; bases unmatched to any gene: 3. Per germline, CDR1 SGHVS and CDR2 FQNEAQ. This CDR3 is 16 amino acids long. CDR3: CASSLVGQGGNQPQHF. Here the CDR3 DNA reads TGTGCCAGCAGCTTAGTGGGACAGGGGGGTAATCAGCCCCAGCATTTT.

The chain couples TRBV11-2 to TRBJ2-1; D is uncertain. V was shortened by 6 bases and J by 3 bases, with 18 bases between the two germline ends. Germline CDR1 and CDR2: SGHAT and FQNNGV. CDR3 length: 16 residues. The CDR3 DNA is TGTGCCAGCAGGATACGTGGCCAGCGCGGCTACAATGAGCAGTTCTTC. This translates into CASRIRGQRGYNEQFF.

This sequence joins TRBV5-1 and TRBJ2-5; D may be TRBD1 or TRBD2 (5 bases each). Germline V gene sequence: CDR1 SGHRS, CDR2 YFSETQ. Trimming stripped 0 bases from V and 1 base from J, with 13 bases between. This CDR3 has 16 amino acids. The CDR3 is CASSLGVGGLQETQYF. The DNA of the CDR3 is TGCGCCAGCAGCTTGGGGGTTGGGGGTCTCCAAGAGACCCAGTACTTC.

The chain combines TRBV19 with TRBJ1-1; 8 nucleotides agree with TRBD1. CDR3 length: 18 amino acids. Germline trimming cut 6 bases from V and 8 bases from J; bases unmatched to any gene: 23. The germline V gene has CDR1 LNHDA and CDR2 SQIVND (reference sequence). CDR3 sequence: CASSRPQGARSGSKEAFF. In DNA, the CDR3 is TGTGCCAGTAGCCGACCCCAGGGGGCGAGGTCAGGATCGAAGGAAGCTTTCTTT.

This chain uses TRBV28 with TRBJ1-4, with D possibly matching TRBD1 (6 bases). This CDR3 region has 14 residues. Germline-derived CDR1 and CDR2 are MDHEN and SYDVKM. V was pared by 8 bases and J by 8 bases, with 18 bases between. This CDR3 is CASYMGGLREKLFF. In DNA form, the CDR3 reads TGTGCCAGCTATATGGGGGGCCTAAGAGAAAAACTGTTTTTT.

This clone was counted only a few times. The chain carries TRBV3-1 (or the pseudogene TRBV3-2) and TRBJ2-2; D unclear. From germline, CDR1 is LGHDT and CDR2 YNNKEL (reference sequence). The CDR3 length is 15 residues. The ends were cut back, 4 bases at V and 0 bases at J, with 9 bases in the middle. CDR3 nucleotide sequence: TGTGCCAGCAGCCGTCATGGAACGAACACCGGGGAGCTGTTTTTT. Translated, it gives CASSRHGTNTGELFF.

CDR3 sequence reads: CAWTQDTQYF. The CDR3 DNA follows: TGTGCCTGGACGCAAGATACGCAGTATTTT. The genes are TRBV30 and TRBJ2-3, with unresolved D. Trimming shortened V by 4 bases and J by 5 bases, and 4 bases separated the two germline ends. This CDR3 contains 10 residues. The germline V gene encodes CDR1 GTSNPN and CDR2 SVGIG (reference sequence). The full variable domain, with the rest looked up from reference TRBV30 and TRBJ2-3, is SQTIHQWPATLVQPVGSPLSLECTVEGTSNPNLYWYRQAAGRGLQLLFYSVGIGQISSEVPQNLSASRPQDRQFILSSKKLLLSDSGFYLCAWTQDTQYFGPGTRLTVL.

This sequence joins TRBV21-1 and TRBJ2-3; the table's D call, TRBD2, was not checked against the DNA. TRBV21-1 is marked as a pseudogene. This CDR3 comprises 17 residues. CDR3 in amino acids: CASTDRARGRWVDTQYF. CDR3 nucleotide sequence: TGTGCCAGCACCGATCGCGCCCGTGGGAGGTGGGTAGATACGCAGTATTTT.

The CDR3 nucleotides read TGTGCCAGCAGCTTAGGAGGGTTGGCTTTCTTT. Protein: CASSLGGLAFF. The chain has TRBV7-9 and TRBJ1-1; D call uncertain. This CDR3 comprises 11 residues. V was pared by 1 base and J by 11 bases, with 8 bases between. Looked up from germline, CDR1 is SEHNR and CDR2 is FQNEAQ (reference sequence).

This chain links TRBV4-3 with TRBJ1-1, with D uncertain. V was pared by 0 bases and J by 5 bases, with 10 bases between. CDR1 and CDR2 from the germline V gene are LGHNA and YSLEER. There are 14 residues in the CDR3. CDR3 sequence: CASSQDLAETEAFF. The DNA for the CDR3 is TGCGCCAGCAGCCAAGATTTAGCGGAAACTGAAGCTTTCTTT.